This T cell receptor (beta chain) was sequenced in a study of CD8 T cells in ankylosing spondylitis. Study-wide findings and caveats: Characteristic, it appeared, of ankylosing spondylitis blood was a TCR beta motif of about eight highly homologous variants. The study looked at matched synovial fluid samples from ankylosing spondylitis patients. Disease-linked clones were reported to be significantly enriched there. Disease-linked clones were CD8+ and relatively rare in peripheral blood.

Details on this clonotype: Its antigen remains unknown.

Preparation of TCR beta libraries was done by quantitative 5'-RACE with molecular barcodes. TCRdb passed the 5' RACE reads through MiXCR, listing each CDR3 protein once. The repertoire has 500,000 to 650,000 distinct CDR3 sequences, approximately 5% of them found once; the top ten carry around 3.6%. This CDR3 is built from 15 residues. Germline CDR1 SNHLY, CDR2 FYNNEI. The V and J ends lost 8 bases and 0 bases respectively, with 16 bases between them. The chain links TRBV2 to TRBJ1-1; no firm D call. This TCR was recovered from a male donor with ankylosing spondylitis. Sequencing used blood, either unsorted or a sorted T cell fraction (not recorded which). CDR3 nucleotides: TGTGCCAGCCAGGAGGGAGGAAGGATGAACACTGAAGCTTTCTTT. Translating it yields CASQEGGRMNTEAFF.